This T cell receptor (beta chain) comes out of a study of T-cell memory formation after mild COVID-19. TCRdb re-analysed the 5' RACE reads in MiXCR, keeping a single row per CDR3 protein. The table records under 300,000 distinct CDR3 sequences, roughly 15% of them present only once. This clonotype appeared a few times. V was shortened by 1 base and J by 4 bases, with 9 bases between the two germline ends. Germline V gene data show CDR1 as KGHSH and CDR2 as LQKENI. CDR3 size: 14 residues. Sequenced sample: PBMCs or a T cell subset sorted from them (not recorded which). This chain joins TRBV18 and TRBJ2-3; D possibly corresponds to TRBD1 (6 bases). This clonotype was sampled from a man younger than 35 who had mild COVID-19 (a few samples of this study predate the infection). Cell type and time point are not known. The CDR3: CASSPQPGADTQYF. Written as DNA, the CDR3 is TGTGCCAGCTCACCACAGCCAGGGGCAGATACGCAGTATTTT.